Presented here are 21 T cell receptor beta chains from one specimen sequenced in a study of spatial heterogeneity in lung cancer. TCRdb ran MiXCR on the 5' RACE reads and lists one entry per CDR3 protein. The sample consists of approximately 40,000 distinct CDR3 sequences, roughly 15% of them appearing once. Sample time point: sample taken at primary tumor resection. Whole RNA obtained from tumor, nontumor lung or frozen PBMC underwent sequencing without sorting. The material was PBMCs, obtained at surgery. The receptor set was obtained from a male donor with early-stage non-small cell lung cancer.

A few counts support this clonotype. V gene TRBV6-2 or TRBV6-3 combines with J gene TRBJ2-1, with 8 bases lining up with TRBD2. CDR1 MNHEY and CDR2 SVGEGT come from the germline V gene. The CDR3 runs 14 residues. V gave up 6 bases and J gave up 6 bases; unmatched junction bases: 7. DNA for the CDR3: TGTGCCAGCAGAAGGAAGCGGGGGAGCAATGAGCAGTTCTTC. Amino acids: CASRRKRGSNEQFF.

This clonotype was counted only a few times. The rearrangement joins TRBV11-1 to TRBJ2-2; D might be TRBD1 (5 bases). V lost 3 bases and J 6 bases, leaving 11 bases between the germline ends. Germline CDR1 reads SGHAT; CDR2 reads FQDESV (reference sequence). The CDR3 runs 14 residues. CDR3 in DNA: TGTGCCAGCAGCTTTACAGGCTTGTCCGGGGAGCTGTTTTTT. Amino acids: CASSFTGLSGELFF.

The chain recombines TRBV9 with TRBJ1-5; D might be TRBD1 (5 bases). There are 14 residues in the CDR3. The V gene's germline CDR1 is SGDLS and CDR2 YYNGEE. V lost 3 bases and J lost 0, with 7 bases in between. The CDR3 nucleotides read TGTGCCAGCAGCGCGACAGATAGCAATCAGCCCCAGCATTTT. Translating it yields CASSATDSNQPQHF.

There are a few counts of this clonotype. The chain carries TRBV20-1 and TRBJ2-1; 9 positions agree with TRBD2. The germline V gene has CDR1 DFQATT and CDR2 SNEGSKA (reference sequence). The trim removed 6 bases at V and 5 bases at J, leaving 11 bases unmatched. This CDR3 is built from 15 residues. CDR3 DNA sequence: TGCAGTGCCCCCCTTTGGAAGCGGGAGGACAATGAGCAGTTCTTC. Its translation is CSAPLWKREDNEQFF.

This clonotype was counted only a few times. V and J are TRBV2 and TRBJ1-5; D remains ambiguous. From germline, CDR1 is SNHLY and CDR2 FYNNEI. Trimming took 4 bases from V and 3 from J, leaving 10 bases between them. The CDR3 spans 14 residues. DNA of the CDR3: TGTGCCAGCAGTGGTCAAGGCTTCAATCAGCCCCAGCATTTT. Translation: CASSGQGFNQPQHF.

This clonotype was counted many times. The gene calls are TRBV27 and TRBJ1-3; no clear D gene. CDR3 length equals 13 residues. Germline lookup yields CDR1 MNHEY and CDR2 SMNVEV (reference sequence). Trimming removed 5 bases from V and 2 bases from J, with 7 bases in between. The DNA for the CDR3 is TGTGCCAGCAGTGAGAGTACTGGAAACACCATATATTTT. Encoded protein: CASSESTGNTIYF.

This clonotype was recorded many times. The chain joins TRBV3-1 to TRBJ1-4; unclear D gene. The CDR3 sequence is 12 residues long. CDR1 and CDR2 from the germline V gene are LGHDT and YNNKEL (reference sequence). V lost 1 base and J lost 13, with 10 bases in between. This chain's CDR3 is CASSQGNRRLFF. CDR3 DNA sequence: TGTGCCAGCAGCCAAGGTAATCGACGACTGTTTTTT.

This clonotype was seen a few times. The J gene is TRBJ2-3, the V gene TRBV7-2; 12 nucleotides align to TRBD1. Trimming removed 5 bases from V and 8 bases from J; junction bases left unmatched: 11. The CDR3 length is 16 residues. The germline V gene encodes CDR1 SGHTA and CDR2 FQGNSA. The CDR3 sequence: CASSLSAGQGALTQYF. The DNA of the CDR3 is TGTGCCAGCAGCCTATCCGCGGGACAGGGGGCCCTTACGCAGTATTTT.

There are many counts of this clonotype. This chain joins TRBV3-1 and TRBJ2-1; the match to TRBD2 covers 8 bases. The V segment lost 0 bases and the J segment 4 bases; nucleotides outside the gene matches: 11. This CDR3 has 18 residues. Germline CDR1 reads LGHDT; CDR2 reads YNNKEL (reference sequence). The CDR3 bases are TGTGCCAGCAGCCAAGATCGGGGGGGACGTTTTCATTACAATGAGCAGTTCTTC. Its protein product is CASSQDRGGRFHYNEQFF.

This clonotype was seen a handful of times. DNA of the CDR3: TGCAGTGCTAGAGTGTCAACTGGCGGGAGGGCCTTGACAGATACGCAGTATTTT. This sequence encodes CSARVSTGGRALTDTQYF. This chain links TRBV20-1 with TRBJ2-3; TRBD2 agrees at 9 bases. Germline V gene data show CDR1 as DFQATT and CDR2 as SNEGSKA (reference sequence). The CDR3 length is 18 residues. J was trimmed by 3 bases and V by 1 base; bases with no gene match: 14.

This clonotype was recorded at least ten times. The CDR3 loop is CASSLAVETGAGEQYF. DNA of the CDR3: TGCGCCAGCAGCTTGGCCGTCGAGACAGGGGCGGGCGAGCAGTACTTC. This chain joins TRBV5-1 and TRBJ2-7; 8 bases map to TRBD1. The trim removed 0 bases at V and 6 bases at J, leaving 11 bases unmatched. The CDR3 is 16 residues long. In germline, CDR1 is SGHRS, CDR2 YFSETQ.

This clonotype was recorded a few times. The CDR3 DNA reads as TGTGCCAGCTCCTGGGACAGGGGAGGCTACGAGCAGTACTTC. Its protein product is CASSWDRGGYEQYF. The chain couples TRBV18 to TRBJ2-7; 10 bases line up with TRBD1. This CDR3 has 14 amino acids. Germline V CDR1 and CDR2: KGHSH, LQKENI. Losses at the gene ends were 6 bases for V and 3 bases for J; bases not matched to a gene: 5.

V gene TRBV6-5 combines with J gene TRBJ1-1; D is possibly TRBD1 (6 bases). Trimming cost V 6 bases and J 5 bases, with 16 bases left between them. The CDR3 runs 14 residues. Germline assignment: CDR1 MNHEY and CDR2 SVGAGI. The CDR3: CASSFNRVRTEAFF. In nucleotides, the CDR3 is TGTGCCAGCAGCTTTAACAGGGTTAGGACTGAAGCTTTCTTT.

The chain uses TRBV6-1 and TRBJ1-2; perhaps TRBD1 as D (6 bases). CDR1 and CDR2 (germline): MNHNS, SASEGT. V was cut by 2 bases and J by 6 bases, with 16 bases left in between. CDR3 size: 15 residues. The CDR3 DNA reads TGTGCCAGCAGTGAATCAGGACAGCTTGGGGATGGCTACACCTTC. Protein product: CASSESGQLGDGYTF.

This clonotype has more than one count but fewer than ten. V usage is TRBV29-1 and J usage is TRBJ2-1; 7 bases match TRBD2. CDR1 SQVTM and CDR2 ANQGSEA come from the germline V gene. V gave up 3 bases and J gave up 0 bases; unmatched junction bases: 5. The CDR3 covers 15 residues. The CDR3 loop is CSVEARGSSYNEQFF. The DNA of the CDR3 is TGCAGCGTTGAGGCGCGGGGGAGCTCCTACAATGAGCAGTTCTTC.

This clonotype turned up a few times. The chain employs TRBV27 and TRBJ2-1, with D possibly TRBD1 on 5 matching bases. The CDR3 runs to 15 residues. Trimming pared 6 bases from V and 5 bases from J, leaving 17 bases between. Germline lookup yields CDR1 MNHEY and CDR2 SMNVEV (reference sequence). The CDR3 DNA is TGTGCCAGCAGCCCAGCTCCCTCAGGGAACAATGAGCAGTTCTTC. It codes for CASSPAPSGNNEQFF.

This clonotype was recorded a few times. V usage is TRBV12-5 and J usage is TRBJ1-1; D is unresolved. Trimming removed 0 bases from V and 4 bases from J, with 6 bases in between. The CDR3 totals 13 residues. Germline lookup yields CDR1 LGHNT and CDR2 FRNRAP. For the CDR3, the DNA is TGTGCTAGTGGTTTGGTTTATGGCACTGAAGCTTTCTTT. The encoded protein is CASGLVYGTEAFF.

This clonotype showed up many times. V is TRBV6-6 and J is TRBJ2-7, with TRBD2 as a possible D gene (5 bases). Germline CDR1 MNHNY, CDR2 SVGAGI (reference sequence). Trimming left V 6 bases short and J 4 bases short, with 19 bases between. The CDR3 spans 15 residues. The CDR3 DNA sequence: TGTGCCAGCAGCCCAGTTGTTGCGGGCGGTTACGAGCAGTACTTC. Protein: CASSPVVAGGYEQYF.

This clonotype was counted a few times. V usage is TRBV20-1 and J usage is TRBJ2-3; 9 bases are shared with TRBD2. Germline lookup yields CDR1 DFQATT and CDR2 SNEGSKA (reference sequence). The V segment lost 4 bases and the J segment 0 bases; nucleotides outside the gene matches: 14. This CDR3 has 18 amino acids. CDR3 bases: TGCAGTGCTACCGTTCGAAGCGGGGGGATAATAAGCACAGATACGCAGTATTTT. Translating it yields CSATVRSGGIISTDTQYF.

This clonotype has more than one count but fewer than ten. The chain is built from TRBV25-1 and TRBJ2-2; D is perhaps TRBD1 or TRBD2 (5 bases each). Germline V gives CDR1 MGHDK, CDR2 SYGVNS. This CDR3 spans 18 amino acids. V dropped 1 base and J dropped 3 bases, with 18 bases sitting between them. CDR3 amino acids: CASSELSGTKGDTGELFF. In DNA, the CDR3 is TGTGCCAGCAGTGAATTAAGCGGAACAAAAGGGGACACCGGGGAGCTGTTTTTT.

This clonotype was counted a few times. V usage is TRBV5-6 and J usage is TRBJ2-7; D remains ambiguous. The germline CDR1 and CDR2 sequences are SGHDT and YYEEEE. The CDR3 loop spans 13 amino acids. The ends were cut back, 10 bases at V and 3 bases at J, with 17 bases in the middle. The CDR3 nucleotides are TGTGCCTCCAGGACGGCCTTAAACTACGAGCAGTACTTC. Its translation is CASRTALNYEQYF.